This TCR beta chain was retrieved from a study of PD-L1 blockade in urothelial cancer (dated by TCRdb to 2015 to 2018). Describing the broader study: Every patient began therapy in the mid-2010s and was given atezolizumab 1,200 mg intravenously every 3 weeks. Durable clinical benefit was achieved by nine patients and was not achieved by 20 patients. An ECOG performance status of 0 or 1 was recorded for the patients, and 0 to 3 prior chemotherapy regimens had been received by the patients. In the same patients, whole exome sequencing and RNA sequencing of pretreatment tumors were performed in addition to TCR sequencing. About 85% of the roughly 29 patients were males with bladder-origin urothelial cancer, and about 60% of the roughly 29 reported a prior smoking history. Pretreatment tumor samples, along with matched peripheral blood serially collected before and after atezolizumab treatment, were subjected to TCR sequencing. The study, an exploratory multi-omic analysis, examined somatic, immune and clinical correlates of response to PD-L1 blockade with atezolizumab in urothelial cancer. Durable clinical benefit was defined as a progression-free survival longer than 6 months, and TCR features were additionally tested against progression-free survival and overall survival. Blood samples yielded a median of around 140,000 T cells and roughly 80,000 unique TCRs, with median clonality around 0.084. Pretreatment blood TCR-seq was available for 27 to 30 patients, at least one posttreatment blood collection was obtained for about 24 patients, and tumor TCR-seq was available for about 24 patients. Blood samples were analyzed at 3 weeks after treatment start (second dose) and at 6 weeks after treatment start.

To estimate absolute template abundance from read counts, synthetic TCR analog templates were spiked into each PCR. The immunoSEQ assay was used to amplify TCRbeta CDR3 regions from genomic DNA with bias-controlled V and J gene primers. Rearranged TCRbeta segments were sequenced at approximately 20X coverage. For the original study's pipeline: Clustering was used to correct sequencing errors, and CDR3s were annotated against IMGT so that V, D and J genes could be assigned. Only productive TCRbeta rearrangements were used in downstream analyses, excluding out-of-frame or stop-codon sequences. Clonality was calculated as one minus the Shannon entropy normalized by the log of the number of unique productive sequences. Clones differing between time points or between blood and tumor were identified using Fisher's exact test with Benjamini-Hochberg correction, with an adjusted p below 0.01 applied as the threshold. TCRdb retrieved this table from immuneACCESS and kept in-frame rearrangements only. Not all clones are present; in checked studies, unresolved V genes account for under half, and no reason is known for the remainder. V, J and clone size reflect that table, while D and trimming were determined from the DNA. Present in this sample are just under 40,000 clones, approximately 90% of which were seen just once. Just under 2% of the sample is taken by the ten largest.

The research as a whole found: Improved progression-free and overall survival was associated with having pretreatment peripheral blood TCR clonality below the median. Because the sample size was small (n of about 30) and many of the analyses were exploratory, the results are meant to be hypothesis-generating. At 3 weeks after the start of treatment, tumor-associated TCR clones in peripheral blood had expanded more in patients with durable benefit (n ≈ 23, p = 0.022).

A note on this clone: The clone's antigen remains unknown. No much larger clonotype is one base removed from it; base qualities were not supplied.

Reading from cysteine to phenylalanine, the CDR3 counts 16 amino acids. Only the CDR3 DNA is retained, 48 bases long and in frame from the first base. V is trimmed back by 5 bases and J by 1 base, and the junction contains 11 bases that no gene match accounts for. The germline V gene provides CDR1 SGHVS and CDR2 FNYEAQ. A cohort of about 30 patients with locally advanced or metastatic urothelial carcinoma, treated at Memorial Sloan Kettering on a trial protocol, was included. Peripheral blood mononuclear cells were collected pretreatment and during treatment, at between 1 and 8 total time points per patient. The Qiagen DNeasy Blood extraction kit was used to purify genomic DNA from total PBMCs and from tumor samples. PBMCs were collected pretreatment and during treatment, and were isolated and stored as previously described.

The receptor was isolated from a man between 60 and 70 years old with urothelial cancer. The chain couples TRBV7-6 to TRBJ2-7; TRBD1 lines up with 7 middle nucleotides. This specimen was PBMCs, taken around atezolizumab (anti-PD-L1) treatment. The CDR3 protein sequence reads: CASSVRQGLGSYEQYF. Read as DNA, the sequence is TGTGCCAGCAGCGTCCGACAGGGTTTGGGATCCTACGAGCAGTACTTC.